The entry below gives a single T cell receptor beta chain sequence along with its context. The V gene's germline CDR1 is MNHEY and CDR2 SMNVEV (reference sequence). The CDR3 covers 14 residues. Trimming cost V 6 bases and J 5 bases; bases outside gene matches: 1. Stated time point: persistent/refractory GD, antithyroid drugs over 5 years with positive TRAb. Researchers made the TCR library from RNA that was extracted from PBMCs. The sample belongs to a study of regulatory T cells in long-lasting Graves disease. Construction of TCR beta libraries relied on iRepertoire HTBI primers and on Arm-PCR targeting CDR3 regions. TCRdb reprocessed the multiplex PCR reads via MiXCR and lists one record per CDR3 protein. Of nearly 350,000 distinct CDR3 sequences in the sample, roughly 21% were seen once.

The chain combines TRBV27 with TRBJ1-4, with 12 bases matching TRBD1. The sequence came from a female donor with Graves disease. Sequences were derived from peripheral blood mononuclear cells (PBMCs), sampled when the disease was refractory, from a patient treated with antithyroid drugs. CDR3: CASRGQGANEKLFF. The CDR3 DNA reads TGTGCCAGCAGGGGACAGGGGGCGAATGAAAAACTGTTTTTT.